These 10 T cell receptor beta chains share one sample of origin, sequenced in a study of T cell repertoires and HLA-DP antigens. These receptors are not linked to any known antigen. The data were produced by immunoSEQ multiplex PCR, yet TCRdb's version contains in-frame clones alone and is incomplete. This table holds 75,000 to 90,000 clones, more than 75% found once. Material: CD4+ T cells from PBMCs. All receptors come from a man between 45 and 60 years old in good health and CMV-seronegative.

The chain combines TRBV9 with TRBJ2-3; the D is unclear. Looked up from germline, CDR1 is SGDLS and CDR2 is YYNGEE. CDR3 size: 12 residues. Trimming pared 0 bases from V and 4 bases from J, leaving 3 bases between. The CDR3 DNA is TGTGCCAGCAGCGTAGATCCAGATACGCAGTATTTT. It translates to CASSVDPDTQYF. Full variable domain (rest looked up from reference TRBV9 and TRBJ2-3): DSGVTQTPKHLITATGQRVTLRCSPRSGDLSVYWYQQSLDQGLQFLIQYYNGEERAKGNILERFSAQQFPDLHSELNLSSLELGDSALYFCASSVDPDTQYFGPGTRLTVL.

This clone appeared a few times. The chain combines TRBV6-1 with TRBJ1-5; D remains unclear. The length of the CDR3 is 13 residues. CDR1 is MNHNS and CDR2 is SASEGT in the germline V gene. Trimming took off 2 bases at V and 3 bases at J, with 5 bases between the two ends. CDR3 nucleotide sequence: TGTGCCAGCAGTGAAAAGATCAATCAGCCCCAGCATTTT. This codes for CASSEKINQPQHF.

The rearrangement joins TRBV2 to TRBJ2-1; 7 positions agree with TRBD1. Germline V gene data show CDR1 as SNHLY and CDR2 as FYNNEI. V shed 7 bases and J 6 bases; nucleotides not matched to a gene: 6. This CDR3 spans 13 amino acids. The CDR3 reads CASIPDRSNEQFF. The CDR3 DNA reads TGTGCCAGCATCCCGGACAGGAGCAATGAGCAGTTCTTC.

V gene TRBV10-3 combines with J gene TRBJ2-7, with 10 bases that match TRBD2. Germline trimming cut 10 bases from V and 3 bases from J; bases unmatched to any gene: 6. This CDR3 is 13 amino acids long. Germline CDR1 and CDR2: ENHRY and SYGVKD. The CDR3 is CATRTSGDYEQYF. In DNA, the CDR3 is TGTGCCACCCGGACTAGCGGAGACTACGAGCAGTACTTC.

CDR3 region: CASSPRGGLCNQPQHF. CDR3 in DNA: TGTGCCAGCAGCCCCCGCGGGGGATTGTGCAATCAGCCCCAGCATTTT. The V call is TRBV5-6, the J call TRBJ1-5; weak D call: TRBD1 (5 bases). The germline gives CDR1 SGHDT, CDR2 YYEEEE. Trimming cost V 4 bases and J 2 bases, with 16 bases left between them. The CDR3 loop spans 16 amino acids.

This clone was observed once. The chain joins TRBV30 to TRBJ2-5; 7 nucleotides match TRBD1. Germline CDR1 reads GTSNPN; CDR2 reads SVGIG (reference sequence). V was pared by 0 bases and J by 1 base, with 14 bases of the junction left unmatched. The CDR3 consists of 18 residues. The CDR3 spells CAWSVVLTGAAIQETQYF. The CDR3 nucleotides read TGTGCCTGGAGTGTCGTTCTTACAGGGGCCGCCATCCAAGAGACCCAGTACTTC. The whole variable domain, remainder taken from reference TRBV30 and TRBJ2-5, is SQTIHQWPATLVQPVGSPLSLECTVEGTSNPNLYWYRQAAGRGLQLLFYSVGIGQISSEVPQNLSASRPQDRQFILSSKKLLLSDSGFYLCAWSVVLTGAAIQETQYFGPGTRLLVL.

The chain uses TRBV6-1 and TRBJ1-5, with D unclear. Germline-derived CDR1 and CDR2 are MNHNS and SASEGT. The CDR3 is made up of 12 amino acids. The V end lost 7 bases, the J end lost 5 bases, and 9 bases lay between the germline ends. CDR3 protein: CASTTSHQPQHF. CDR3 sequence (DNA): TGTGCCAGCACTACGTCCCATCAGCCCCAGCATTTT.

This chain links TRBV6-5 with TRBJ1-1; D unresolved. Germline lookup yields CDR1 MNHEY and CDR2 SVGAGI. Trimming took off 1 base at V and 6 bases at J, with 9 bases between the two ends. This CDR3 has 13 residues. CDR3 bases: TGTGCCAGCAGTTACTTAGAAGGTTCTGAAGCTTTCTTT. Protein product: CASSYLEGSEAFF.

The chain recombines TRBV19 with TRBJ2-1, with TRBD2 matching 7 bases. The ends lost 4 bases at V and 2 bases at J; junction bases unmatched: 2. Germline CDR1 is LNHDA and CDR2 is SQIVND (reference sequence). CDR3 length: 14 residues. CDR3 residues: CASSNRGAYNEQFF. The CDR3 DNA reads TGTGCCAGTAGTAACCGGGGGGCCTACAATGAGCAGTTCTTC.

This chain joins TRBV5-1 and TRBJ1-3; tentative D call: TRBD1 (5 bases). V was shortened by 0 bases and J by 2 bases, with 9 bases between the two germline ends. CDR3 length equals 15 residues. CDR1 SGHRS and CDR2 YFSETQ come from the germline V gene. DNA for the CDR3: TGCGCCAGCAGCTTGGGGTCAGGGACTGGAAACACCATATATTTT. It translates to CASSLGSGTGNTIYF.